The next 10 T cell receptor beta chains were all read from a single sample in a study of early stage breast cancer tumors (dated by TCRdb to about 2017). The method behind the library was the immunoSEQ multiplex PCR assay. In TCRdb, the immuneACCESS table is reduced to in-frame sequences with V and J assigned. These tables do not hold every clone; where another copy was compared, an unresolved V gene accounts for under half, and the others remain unexplained. The sample data list over 20,000 clones, and 60% to 70% of these were observed just once. The top ten clones comprise 8.5% to 10% of the sample. Sequenced: breast tumor tissue. These TCRs come from a person between 55 and 69 years old with breast cancer.

This clone was found a few times. The chain links TRBV19 to TRBJ1-5; a possible D gene is TRBD1 (6 bases). Germline-derived CDR1 and CDR2 are LNHDA and SQIVND (reference sequence). The CDR3 has 14 residues. With 0 bases removed from V and 9 bases from J, the gap between germline ends came to 12 bases. CDR3 nucleotides: TGTGCCAGTAGTATAGACGGACTAGGGGGGCCCCAGCATTTT. Translation: CASSIDGLGGPQHF. The entire variable domain, with the rest obtained from reference TRBV19 and TRBJ1-5, is as follows: DGGITQSPKYLFRKEGQNVTLSCEQNLNHDAMYWYRQDPGQGLRLIYYSQIVNDFQKGDIAEGYSVSREKKESFPLTVTSAQKNPTAFYLCASSIDGLGGPQHFGDGTRLSIL.

This clone was counted a few times. V gene TRBV28 combines with J gene TRBJ2-2; D gene uncertain. V lost 3 bases, J lost 5 bases, and 13 bases lay in between. This CDR3 contains 15 residues. Per germline, CDR1 MDHEN and CDR2 SYDVKM. The CDR3, as DNA: TGTGCCAGCAGTTTCAGTGGGCTGTGGACCGGGGAGCTGTTTTTT. Translating gives CASSFSGLWTGELFF.

V usage is TRBV6-1 and J usage is TRBJ1-5; D gene unclear. CDR1 is MNHNS, CDR2 SASEGT, per germline. There are 15 residues in the CDR3. Trimming removed 1 base at V and 2 bases at J, with 9 bases between. Here the CDR3 DNA reads TGTGCCAGCAGTGAAGGACAACCTCGCAATCAGCCCCAGCATTTT. This translates into CASSEGQPRNQPQHF.

The rearrangement uses TRBV11-2 and TRBJ1-1; D call uncertain. Germline values: CDR1 SGHAT, CDR2 FQNNGV. This CDR3 has 12 amino acids. V dropped 5 bases and J dropped 5 bases, with 9 bases sitting between them. CDR3 protein: CASSPAGTEAFF. As DNA, the CDR3 is TGTGCCAGCAGCCCCGCGGGGACTGAAGCTTTCTTT.

The CDR3 DNA reads as TGTGCCAGCAGTGAGGACAGGGCGGATGAAAAACTGTTTTTT. Translation: CASSEDRADEKLFF. The chain couples TRBV6-4 to TRBJ1-4, with TRBD1 matching over 8 bases. V was clipped by 3 bases and J by 6 bases; unmatched bases: 3. Looked up from germline, CDR1 is MRHNA and CDR2 is SNTAGT. The length of the CDR3 is 14 residues.

This clone was seen a single time. This chain links TRBV11-2 with TRBJ1-5; TRBD1 is a possible D gene (5 bases). The ends were cut back, 2 bases at V and 3 bases at J, with 11 bases in the middle. The CDR3 runs 15 residues. In germline, CDR1 is SGHAT, CDR2 FQNNGV. CDR3 region: CASSLLQGPNQPQHF. The CDR3 bases are TGTGCCAGCAGCTTACTTCAGGGCCCCAATCAGCCCCAGCATTTT.

This clone appeared once. V is TRBV5-6 and J is TRBJ1-2, with no clear D. The V end lost 1 base, the J end lost 4 bases, and 8 bases lay between the germline ends. Germline assignment: CDR1 SGHDT and CDR2 YYEEEE. The CDR3 is 13 amino acids. The CDR3 DNA reads TGTGCCAGCAGCTTGAACAGACGCTATGGCTACACCTTC. Protein sequence: CASSLNRRYGYTF.

This clone was counted only a few times. This rearrangement joins TRBV12-5 to TRBJ2-7; 7 nucleotides line up with TRBD2. Germline V lookup: CDR1 LGHNT, CDR2 FRNRAP. V shed 2 bases, J shed 2 bases, and the junction held 3 bases outside the gene matches. The CDR3 runs to 14 residues. CDR3 bases: TGTGCTAGTGGTTTGTCCGCGGGAGCCTACGAGCAGTACTTC. This codes for CASGLSAGAYEQYF.

V gene TRBV30 combines with J gene TRBJ2-7; tentative D call: TRBD2 (5 bases). This CDR3 spans 15 amino acids. Germline-derived CDR1 and CDR2 are GTSNPN and SVGIG (reference sequence). V lost 2 bases and J lost 2, with 16 bases in between. CDR3 sequence: CAWSSGVLTTYEQYF. The CDR3 region has the DNA TGTGCCTGGAGTAGTGGGGTTTTGACTACCTACGAGCAGTACTTC.

This clone appeared once. The rearrangement links TRBV10-1 to TRBJ2-3; D not resolved. V lost 4 bases, J lost 0 bases, and 17 bases lay in between. CDR3 size: 17 residues. Germline assignment: CDR1 WNHNN and CDR2 SYGVQD (reference sequence). The DNA of the CDR3 is TGCGCCAGCAGTGTCCTGCAACGCAGGTCTAGCACAGATACGCAGTATTTT. As protein: CASSVLQRRSSTDTQYF.